One T cell receptor (beta chain) is described in this entry. These data come from a study of cytomegalovirus exposure and HLA in healthy donors. Separate from the 666-subject first cohort, the roughly 120-subject validation cohort was the one that the donors belonged to. Clones were read by immunoSEQ multiplex PCR, and TCRdb kept only the in-frame ones, dropping some. The sample gives 150,000 to 180,000 clones, about 86% of which show up once; approximately 2% is in the top ten. CDR3 length equals 19 residues. The V and J ends lost 8 bases and 0 bases respectively, with 26 bases between them. Germline loops: CDR1 SNHLY, CDR2 FYNNEI.

The gene calls are TRBV2 and TRBJ1-3, with unresolved D. The source is a human donor in good health. Input material: PBMCs. The CDR3 is CASVPLNFASSVSGNTIYF. The CDR3 bases are TGTGCCAGCGTCCCGTTAAACTTCGCGTCGTCCGTCTCTGGAAACACCATATATTTT.